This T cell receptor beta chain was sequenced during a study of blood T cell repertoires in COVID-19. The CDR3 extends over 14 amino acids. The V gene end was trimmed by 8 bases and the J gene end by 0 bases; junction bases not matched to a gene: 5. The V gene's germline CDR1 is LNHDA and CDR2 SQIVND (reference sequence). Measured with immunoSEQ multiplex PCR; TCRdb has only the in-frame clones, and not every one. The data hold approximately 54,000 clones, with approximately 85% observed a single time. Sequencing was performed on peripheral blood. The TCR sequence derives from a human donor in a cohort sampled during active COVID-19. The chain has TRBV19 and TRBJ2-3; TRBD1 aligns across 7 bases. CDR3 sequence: CASGGQTSTDTQYF. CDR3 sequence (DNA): TGTGCCAGTGGGGGACAGACTAGCACAGATACGCAGTATTTT.